This T cell receptor beta chain derives from a study of blood T cell repertoires in COVID-19. Produced via immunoSEQ multiplex PCR; TCRdb's table is partial and in-frame only. The sample includes 25,000 to 30,000 clones, around 96% of them seen just once. The CDR3 length is 13 residues. The V gene's germline CDR1 is LNHDA and CDR2 SQIVND (reference sequence). Germline trimming cut 4 bases from V and 7 bases from J; bases unmatched to any gene: 6. This clonotype was sampled from a human donor with active COVID-19. The donor label of this sample is uncertain. The sample comprised peripheral blood. The chain uses TRBV19 and TRBJ1-2; TRBD1 aligns across 7 bases. CDR3 sequence reads: CASSNRQGGGYTF. DNA of the CDR3: TGTGCCAGTAGTAACCGACAGGGTGGTGGCTACACCTTC.